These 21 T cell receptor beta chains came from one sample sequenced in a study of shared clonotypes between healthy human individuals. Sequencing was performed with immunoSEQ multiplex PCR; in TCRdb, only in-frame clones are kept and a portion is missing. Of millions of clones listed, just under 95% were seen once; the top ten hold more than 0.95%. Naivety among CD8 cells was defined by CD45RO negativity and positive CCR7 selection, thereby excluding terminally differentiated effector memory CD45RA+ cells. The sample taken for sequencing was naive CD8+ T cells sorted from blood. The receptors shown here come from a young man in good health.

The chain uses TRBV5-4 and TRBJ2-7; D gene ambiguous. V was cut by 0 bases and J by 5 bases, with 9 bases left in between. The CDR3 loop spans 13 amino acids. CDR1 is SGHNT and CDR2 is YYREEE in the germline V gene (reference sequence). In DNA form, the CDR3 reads TGTGCCAGCAGCTTGGAACTCGTGGACGAGCAGTACTTC. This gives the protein CASSLELVDEQYF. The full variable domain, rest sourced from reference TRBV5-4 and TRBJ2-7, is ETGVTQSPTHLIKTRGQQVTLRCSSQSGHNTVSWYQQALGQGPQFIFQYYREEENGRGNFPPRFSGLQFPNYSSELNVNALELDDSALYLCASSLELVDEQYFGPGTRLTVT.

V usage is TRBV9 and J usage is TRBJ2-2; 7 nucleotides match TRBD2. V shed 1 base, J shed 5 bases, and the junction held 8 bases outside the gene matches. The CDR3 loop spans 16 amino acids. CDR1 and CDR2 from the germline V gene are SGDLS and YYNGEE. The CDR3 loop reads CASSVRRDYGTGELFF. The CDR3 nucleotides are TGTGCCAGCAGCGTACGTCGGGACTATGGAACCGGGGAGCTGTTTTTT.

CDR3 nucleotide sequence: TGTGCCAGCAGCTTAGACCCCACGGGAGCGGCCGGGGAGCTGTTTTTT. Amino acids: CASSLDPTGAAGELFF. The chain links TRBV11-2 to TRBJ2-2; a possible D gene is TRBD2 (6 bases). The germline gives CDR1 SGHAT, CDR2 FQNNGV. The length of the CDR3 is 16 residues. V was clipped by 0 bases and J by 6 bases, with 14 bases between them.

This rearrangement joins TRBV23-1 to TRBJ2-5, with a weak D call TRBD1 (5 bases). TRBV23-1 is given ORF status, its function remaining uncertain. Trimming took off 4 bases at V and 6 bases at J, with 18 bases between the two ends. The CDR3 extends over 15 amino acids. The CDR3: CASSPRAKGQKTQYF. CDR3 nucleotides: TGCGCCAGCAGTCCTCGGGCAAAGGGGCAGAAGACCCAGTACTTC.

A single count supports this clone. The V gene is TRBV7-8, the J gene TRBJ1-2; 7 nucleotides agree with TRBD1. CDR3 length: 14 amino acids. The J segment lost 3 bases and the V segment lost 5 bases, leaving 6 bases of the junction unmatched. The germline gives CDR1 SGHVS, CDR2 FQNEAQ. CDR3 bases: TGTGCCAGCAGCCCTTACGGGACAGACTATGGCTACACCTTC. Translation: CASSPYGTDYGYTF.

CDR3 region: CSVEERGANTGELFF. The CDR3 DNA sequence: TGCAGCGTTGAAGAACGCGGGGCGAACACCGGGGAGCTGTTTTTT. The V gene is TRBV29-1, the J gene TRBJ2-2; D is possibly TRBD2 (6 bases). Per germline, CDR1 SQVTM and CDR2 ANQGSEA. The CDR3 is 15 residues long. The ends were cut back, 0 bases at V and 0 bases at J, with 8 bases in the middle.

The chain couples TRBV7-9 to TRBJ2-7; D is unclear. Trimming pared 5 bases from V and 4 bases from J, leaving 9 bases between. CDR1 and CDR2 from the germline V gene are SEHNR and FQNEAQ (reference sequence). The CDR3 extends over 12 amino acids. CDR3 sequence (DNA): TGTGCCAGCAGCCAAGGTATATACGAGCAGTACTTC. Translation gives CASSQGIYEQYF.

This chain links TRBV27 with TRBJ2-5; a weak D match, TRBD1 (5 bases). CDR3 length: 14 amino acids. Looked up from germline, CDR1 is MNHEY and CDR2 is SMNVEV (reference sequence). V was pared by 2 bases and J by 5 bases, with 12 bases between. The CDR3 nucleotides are TGTGCCAGCAGTTTAAGGGGCCTGGGGGAGACCCAGTACTTC. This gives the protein CASSLRGLGETQYF.

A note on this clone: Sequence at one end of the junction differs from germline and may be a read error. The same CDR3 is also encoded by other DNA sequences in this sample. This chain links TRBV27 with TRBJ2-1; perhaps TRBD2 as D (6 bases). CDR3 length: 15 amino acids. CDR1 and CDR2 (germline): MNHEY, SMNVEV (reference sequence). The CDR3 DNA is TGTGCCAGCAGTTTAGTGGGAGGTCCCTATAATGAGCAGTTCTTC. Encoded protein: CASSLVGGPYNEQFF.

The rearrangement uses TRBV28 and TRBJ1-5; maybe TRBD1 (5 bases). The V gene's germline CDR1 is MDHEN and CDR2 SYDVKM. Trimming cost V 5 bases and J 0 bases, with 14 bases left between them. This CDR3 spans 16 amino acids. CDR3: CASSTLFDSSNQPQHF. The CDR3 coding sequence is TGTGCCAGCAGTACTCTCTTCGACAGTAGCAATCAGCCCCAGCATTTT. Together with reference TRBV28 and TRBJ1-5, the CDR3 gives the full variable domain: DVKVTQSSRYLVKRTGEKVFLECVQDMDHENMFWYRQDPGLGLRLIYFSYDVKMKEKGDIPEGYSVSREKKERFSLILESASTNQTSMYLCASSTLFDSSNQPQHFGDGTRLSIL.

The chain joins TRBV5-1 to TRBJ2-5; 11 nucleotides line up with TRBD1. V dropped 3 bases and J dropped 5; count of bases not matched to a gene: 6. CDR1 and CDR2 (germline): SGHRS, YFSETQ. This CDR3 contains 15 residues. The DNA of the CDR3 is TGCGCCAGCAGCTGGGGGACAGGGGGTTCGGAGACCCAGTACTTC. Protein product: CASSWGTGGSETQYF.

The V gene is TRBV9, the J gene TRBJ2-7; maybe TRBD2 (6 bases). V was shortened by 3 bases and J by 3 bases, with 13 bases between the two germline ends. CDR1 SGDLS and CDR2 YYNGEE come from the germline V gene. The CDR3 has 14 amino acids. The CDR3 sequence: CASSAGTVRYEQYF. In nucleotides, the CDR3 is TGTGCCAGCAGCGCCGGGACTGTTCGCTACGAGCAGTACTTC.

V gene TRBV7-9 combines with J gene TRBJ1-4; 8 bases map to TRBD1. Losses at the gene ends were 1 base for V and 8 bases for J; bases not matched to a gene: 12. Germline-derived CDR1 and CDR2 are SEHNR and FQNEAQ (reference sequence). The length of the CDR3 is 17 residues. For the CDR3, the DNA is TGTGCCAGCAGCTTAGGAGAGGCAGGGGGCTTGACAGAAAAACTGTTTTTT. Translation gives CASSLGEAGGLTEKLFF. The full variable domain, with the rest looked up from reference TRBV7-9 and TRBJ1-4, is DTGVSQNPRHKITKRGQNVTFRCDPISEHNRLYWYRQTLGQGPEFLTYFQNEAQLEKSRLLSDRFSAERPKGSFSTLEIQRTEQGDSAMYLCASSLGEAGGLTEKLFFGSGTQLSVL.

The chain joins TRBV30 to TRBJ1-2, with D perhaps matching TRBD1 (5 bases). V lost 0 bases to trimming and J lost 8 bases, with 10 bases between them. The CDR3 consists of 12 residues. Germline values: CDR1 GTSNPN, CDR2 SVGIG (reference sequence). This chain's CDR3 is CAWSVYRLGYTF. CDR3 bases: TGTGCCTGGAGTGTCTACAGGTTAGGCTACACCTTC.

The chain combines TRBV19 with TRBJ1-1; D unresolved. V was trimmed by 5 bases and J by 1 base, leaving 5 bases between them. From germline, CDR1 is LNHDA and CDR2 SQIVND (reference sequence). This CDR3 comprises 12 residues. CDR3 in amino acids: CASSHTNTEAFF. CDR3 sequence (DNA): TGTGCCAGTAGTCACACGAACACTGAAGCTTTCTTT.

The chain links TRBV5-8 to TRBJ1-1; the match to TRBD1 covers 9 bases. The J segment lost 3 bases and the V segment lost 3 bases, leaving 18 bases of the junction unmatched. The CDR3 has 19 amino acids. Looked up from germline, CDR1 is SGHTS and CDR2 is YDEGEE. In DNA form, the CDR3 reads TGTGCCAGCAGCTCCGGGACAGGGATCATATCGTATCGGGACACTGAAGCTTTCTTT. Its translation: CASSSGTGIISYRDTEAFF.

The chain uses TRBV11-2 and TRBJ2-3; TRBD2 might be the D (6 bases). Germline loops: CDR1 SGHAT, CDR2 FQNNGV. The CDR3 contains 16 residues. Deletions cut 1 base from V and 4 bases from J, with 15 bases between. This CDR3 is CASSLGGWGLSDTQYF. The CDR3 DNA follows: TGTGCCAGCAGCTTAGGGGGTTGGGGACTCTCAGATACGCAGTATTTT.

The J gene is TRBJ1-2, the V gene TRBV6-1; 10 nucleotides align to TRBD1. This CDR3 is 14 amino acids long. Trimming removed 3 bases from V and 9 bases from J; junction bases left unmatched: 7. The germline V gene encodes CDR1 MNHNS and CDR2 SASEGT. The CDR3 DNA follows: TGTGCCAGCAGTGACCTAGGGACAGGGGTTCGCTACACCTTC. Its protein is CASSDLGTGVRYTF.

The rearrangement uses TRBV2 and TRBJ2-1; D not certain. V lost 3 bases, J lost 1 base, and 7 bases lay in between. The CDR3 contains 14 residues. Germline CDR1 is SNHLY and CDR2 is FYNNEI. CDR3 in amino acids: CASSDLESYNEQFF. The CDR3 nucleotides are TGTGCCAGCAGTGATTTGGAGTCCTACAATGAGCAGTTCTTC.

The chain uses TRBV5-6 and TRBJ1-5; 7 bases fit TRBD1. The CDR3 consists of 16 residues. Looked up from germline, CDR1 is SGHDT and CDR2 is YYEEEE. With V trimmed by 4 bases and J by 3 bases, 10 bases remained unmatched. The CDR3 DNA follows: TGTGCCAGCAGCATAGAAGGGGGCGAGTTCAATCAGCCCCAGCATTTT. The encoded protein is CASSIEGGEFNQPQHF.

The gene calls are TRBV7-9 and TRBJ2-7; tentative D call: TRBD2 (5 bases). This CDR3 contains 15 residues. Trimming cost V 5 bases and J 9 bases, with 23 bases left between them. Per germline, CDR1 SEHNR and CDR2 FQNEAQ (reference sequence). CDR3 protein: CASSPPVGYAGWQYF. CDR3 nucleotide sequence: TGTGCCAGCAGCCCCCCGGTGGGGTATGCGGGTTGGCAGTACTTC. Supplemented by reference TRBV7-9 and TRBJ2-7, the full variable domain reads DTGVSQNPRHKITKRGQNVTFRCDPISEHNRLYWYRQTLGQGPEFLTYFQNEAQLEKSRLLSDRFSAERPKGSFSTLEIQRTEQGDSAMYLCASSPPVGYAGWQYFGPGTRLTVT.